The present T cell receptor beta chain was sequenced within a study of blood T cells in healthy people across ages. The use of a sample-barcoded 5' primer and a J-beta primer mix characterized a second PCR of roughly 7 to 11 cycles. TCRdb reanalysed the 5' RACE reads using MiXCR and keeps one entry per CDR3 protein. This sample carries around 1,000,000 distinct CDR3 sequences, 20% to 25% of them seen once, and the ten largest clones take around 0.75%. The CDR3 length is 14 residues. V lost 1 base and J lost 9, with 13 bases in between. The germline V gene encodes CDR1 SGHAT and CDR2 FQNNGV. The same specimen was also included in a second study, on T cells of mothers and their children.

The V and J genes are TRBV11-2 and TRBJ2-4; D perhaps matches TRBD1 (5 bases). What was sequenced was blood. The receptor was derived from a girl aged 2-10 years in good health. The CDR3 reads CASSLGSQGSIQYF. In nucleotides, the CDR3 is TGTGCCAGCAGCTTAGGGTCGCAGGGAAGCATTCAGTACTTC.